This T cell receptor beta chain was sequenced in a study of technical replicates of blood from several donors. Some clones are missing from TCRdb's copy, which holds only in-frame ones; the method was immunoSEQ multiplex PCR. Here the sample spans 10,000 to 12,000 clones, around 94% being singletons. Germline V CDR1 and CDR2: SGHDT, YYEEEE. With V trimmed by 7 bases and J by 6 bases, 10 bases remained unmatched. The CDR3 is 14 residues long. The chain couples TRBV5-6 to TRBJ2-1; 7 bases fit TRBD1. The clonotype was recovered from a human donor in good health. Sequenced input: PBMCs. The CDR3 DNA reads TGTGCCAGCGGTACAGGGGAGCTAGTCAATGAGCAGTTCTTC. Translation gives CASGTGELVNEQFF.